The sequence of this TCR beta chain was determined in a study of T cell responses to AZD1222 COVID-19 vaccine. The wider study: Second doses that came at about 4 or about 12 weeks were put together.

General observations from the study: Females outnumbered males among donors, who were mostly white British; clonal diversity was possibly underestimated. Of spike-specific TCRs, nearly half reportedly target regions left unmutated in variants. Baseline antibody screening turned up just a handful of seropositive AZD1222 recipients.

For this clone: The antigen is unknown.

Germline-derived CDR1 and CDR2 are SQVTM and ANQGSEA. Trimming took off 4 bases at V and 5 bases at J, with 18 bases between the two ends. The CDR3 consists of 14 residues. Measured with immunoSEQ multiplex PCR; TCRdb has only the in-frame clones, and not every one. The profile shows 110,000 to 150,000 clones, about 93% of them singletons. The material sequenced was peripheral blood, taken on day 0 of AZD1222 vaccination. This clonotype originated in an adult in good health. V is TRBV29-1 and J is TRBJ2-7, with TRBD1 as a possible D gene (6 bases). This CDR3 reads CSVAWETGFDEQYF. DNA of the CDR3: TGCAGCGTTGCCTGGGAAACAGGGTTCGACGAGCAGTACTTC.